This T cell receptor (beta chain) was captured by sequencing in a study of spatial heterogeneity in lung cancer (dated by TCRdb to between 2019 and 2020). For context, the study as a whole: Beta-chain transcripts were consistently detected in greater numbers than alpha-chain transcripts, which likely reflected higher beta-chain transcript abundance. TCR repertoire features were related to nonsynonymous mutation counts determined by whole-exome sequencing of tumor tissue. Both alpha and beta chains were TCR-sequenced in samples taken at surgery, namely 220 tumor regions, around 70 matched nontumor lung samples and around 53 PBMC samples. TCR alpha and beta repertoires were quantitatively compared across multiple tumor regions, matched nontumor lung and blood in non-small cell lung cancer. In the raw uncorrected reads, each unique combination of TCR and UMI appeared more than ten times on average.

Read against the paper, the sample's time point label means: sample taken at primary tumor resection. Samples were obtained from 72 patients with early-stage, untreated non-small cell lung cancer from the lung TRACERx cohort. Whole RNA extracted from tumor and nontumor lung tissue, or from cryopreserved PBMC samples, was used for TCR sequencing without cell sorting. Only patients for whom sufficient RNA was available from at least two tumor regions were selected for TCR sequencing. A lung pathologist reviewed the tumor and adjacent nontumor lung specimens before the specimens were selected. Many counts were recorded for this clonotype. The target of this receptor is not known. No base quality values were provided; no much bigger clone lies one nucleotide off. The germline V gene encodes CDR1 SEHNR and CDR2 FQNEAQ (reference sequence). V is shortened by 2 bases, J by 0 bases, and the region joining them spans 4 bases. From its cysteine to its phenylalanine, the CDR3 spans 13 amino acids. CDR3 DNA is the only sequence kept; it has 39 bases, read in frame from the first base.

The investigation overall reported the following: Additional single-cell paired TCR alpha and beta sequencing was considered necessary to confirm, at a functional level, the hypothesis that regional TCRs recognize regional mutations.

Library preparation employed 5' RACE. Sequencing used a NextSeq 500. In the TCR library protocol, a unique molecular identifier was attached to each TCR cDNA molecule so that PCR and sequencing errors could be corrected. As for the authors' bioinformatics: Decombinator tools were used for TCR identification, UMI-based error correction and CDR3 extraction. TCRs above a frequency of 2 per 1,000, corresponding to the top 1% of the tumor frequency distribution, were defined as expanded. Each repertoire was subsampled 100 times to 5,000 TCRs, after which Renyi diversity was computed with the R vegan package. To build CDR3 similarity networks, amino acid triplet string-kernel similarity was used, and CDR3s were connected when their pairwise similarity was above 0.82. Clones were called with MiXCR by TCRdb after fastp trimmed the public reads at Q25, and only in-frame beta chains were retained. Each CDR3 protein appears once, grouped with its most common genes and DNA. TCRdb assigned the V and J calls; the authors' analysis was not used. Here the sample has about 35,000 distinct CDR3 sequences; approximately 3.1% occur a single time. Under 40% of the sample comes from the top ten.

The source of this sequence is a male donor with early-stage non-small cell lung cancer. This chain is built from TRBV7-9 and TRBJ1-1; there is no confident call for the D gene. The specimen comprised normal lung tissue next to the tumor, sampled at surgery. The CDR3 protein sequence reads: CASSLILNTEAFF. The DNA reads TGTGCCAGCAGCTTAATCCTGAACACTGAAGCTTTCTTT.